This TCR beta chain comes out of a study of blood T cell repertoires in COVID-19. Study-level background: Acute and convalescent COVID-19 specimens originated in the United States, Italy and Spain. T cells, B-cell-depleted T cells, or PBMCs provided the cDNA or gDNA that served as material.

In the source study's methods: How many nucleated cells were present was estimated from reference gene primer amplification. Here immunoSEQ multiplex PCR was the method, and the copy in TCRdb shows in-frame clones only, minus some. V and J calls and clone size are as listed in that table; D and trimming were resolved from the DNA. The sample lists some 90,000 clones; more than 80% were seen once. The CDR3 totals 12 residues. Trimming cost V 9 bases and J 4 bases, with 12 bases left between them. CDR1 is MNHEY, CDR2 SVGAGI, per germline. Patients at the Seattle site were enrolled during active infection and followed longitudinally.

Sequencing used peripheral blood. V and J are TRBV6-5 and TRBJ1-2; possibly TRBD1 for D (5 bases). The TCR originated in a man aged 50-59 years with COVID-19, enrolled during active disease. The CDR3 sequence is CASGTGAYGYTF. CDR3 in DNA: TGTGCCAGTGGAACAGGAGCCTATGGCTACACCTTC.